This T cell receptor beta chain was found in a study of blood T cells in healthy people across ages. Germline CDR1 and CDR2: LNHNV and YYDKDF (reference sequence). CDR3 length: 17 residues. The ends were cut back, 0 bases at V and 0 bases at J, with 14 bases in the middle. A second about 7 to 12 cycle PCR used barcoded and J-beta primers. TCRdb reprocessed the 5' RACE reads via MiXCR and lists one record per CDR3 protein. Among 1.5 million to 2 million distinct CDR3 sequences, 40% to 55% were seen once, and the ten largest hold roughly 2.1%. Sample: blood. V gene TRBV15 combines with J gene TRBJ1-2; D is possibly TRBD1 (5 bases). This receptor was obtained from a woman aged 40 to 50 in good health. CDR3 amino acids: CATSRDGTGRPNYGYTF. As DNA, the CDR3 is TGTGCCACCAGCAGAGACGGGACGGGGAGGCCTAACTATGGCTACACCTTC.